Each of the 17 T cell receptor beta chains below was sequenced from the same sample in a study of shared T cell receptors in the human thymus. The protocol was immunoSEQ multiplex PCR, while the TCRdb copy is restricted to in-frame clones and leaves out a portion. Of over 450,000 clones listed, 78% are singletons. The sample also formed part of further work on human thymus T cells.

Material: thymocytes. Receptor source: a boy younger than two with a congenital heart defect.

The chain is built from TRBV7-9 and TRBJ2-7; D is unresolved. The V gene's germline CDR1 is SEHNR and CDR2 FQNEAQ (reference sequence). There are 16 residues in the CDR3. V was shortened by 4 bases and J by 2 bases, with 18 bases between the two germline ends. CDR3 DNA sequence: TGTGCCAGCAGCTCCTCCGGGTCCCATTACACCTACGAGCAGTACTTC. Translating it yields CASSSSGSHYTYEQYF.

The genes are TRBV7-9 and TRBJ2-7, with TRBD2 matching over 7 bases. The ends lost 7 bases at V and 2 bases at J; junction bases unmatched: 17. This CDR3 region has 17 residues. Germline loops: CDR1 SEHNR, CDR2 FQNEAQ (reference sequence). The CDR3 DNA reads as TGTGCCAGCACTCAGACTCAAATAGCGGGCCGAACCTACGAGCAGTACTTC. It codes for CASTQTQIAGRTYEQYF. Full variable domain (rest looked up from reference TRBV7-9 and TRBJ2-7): DTGVSQNPRHKITKRGQNVTFRCDPISEHNRLYWYRQTLGQGPEFLTYFQNEAQLEKSRLLSDRFSAERPKGSFSTLEIQRTEQGDSAMYLCASTQTQIAGRTYEQYFGPGTRLTVT.

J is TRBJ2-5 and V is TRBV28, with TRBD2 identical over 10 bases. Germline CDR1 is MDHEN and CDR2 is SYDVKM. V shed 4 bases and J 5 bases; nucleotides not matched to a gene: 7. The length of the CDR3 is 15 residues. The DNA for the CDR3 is TGTGCCAGCAGTTCCAAGCGGGAGGGCTTCGAGACCCAGTACTTC. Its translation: CASSSKREGFETQYF.

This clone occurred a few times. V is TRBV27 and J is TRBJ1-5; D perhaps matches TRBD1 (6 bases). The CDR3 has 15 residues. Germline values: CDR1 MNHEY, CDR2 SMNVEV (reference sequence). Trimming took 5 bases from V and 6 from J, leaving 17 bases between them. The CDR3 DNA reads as TGTGCCAGCAGTACCAATACAGGGATTGGTCAGCCCCAGCATTTT. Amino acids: CASSTNTGIGQPQHF.

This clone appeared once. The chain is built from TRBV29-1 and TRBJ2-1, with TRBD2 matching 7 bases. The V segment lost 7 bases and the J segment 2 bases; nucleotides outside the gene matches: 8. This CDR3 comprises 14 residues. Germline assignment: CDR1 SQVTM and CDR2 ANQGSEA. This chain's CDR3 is CSARRELAYNEQFF. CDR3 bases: TGCAGCGCTCGGCGGGAGCTTGCCTACAATGAGCAGTTCTTC.

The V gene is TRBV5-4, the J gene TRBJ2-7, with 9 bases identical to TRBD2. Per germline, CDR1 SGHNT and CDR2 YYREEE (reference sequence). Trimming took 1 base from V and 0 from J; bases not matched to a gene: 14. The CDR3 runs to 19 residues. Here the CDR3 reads CASSLWSVSGGRVSYEQYF. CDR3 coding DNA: TGTGCCAGCAGCTTGTGGTCAGTCTCGGGCGGGAGGGTCTCCTACGAGCAGTACTTC.

CDR3: CASSFMRLAGSYEQYF. The CDR3 region has the DNA TGTGCCAGCAGCTTCATGAGACTAGCGGGCTCCTACGAGCAGTACTTC. The chain has TRBV7-9 and TRBJ2-7; TRBD2 matches 10 bases. Germline V CDR1 and CDR2: SEHNR, FQNEAQ (reference sequence). V was pared by 3 bases and J by 0 bases, with 5 bases of the junction left unmatched. The CDR3 extends over 16 amino acids.

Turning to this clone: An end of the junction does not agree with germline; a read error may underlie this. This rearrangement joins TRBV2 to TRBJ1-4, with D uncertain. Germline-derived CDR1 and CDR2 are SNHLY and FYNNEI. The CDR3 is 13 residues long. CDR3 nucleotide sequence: TGTGCCAGCAAGGGAGGAAGGATACTTGCCAGGATTTTT. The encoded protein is CASKGGRILARIF.

The chain's CDR3 is CSVGGYTIHNEQFF. The DNA for the CDR3 is TGCAGCGTTGGAGGCTACACCATTCACAATGAGCAGTTCTTC. The chain uses TRBV29-1 and TRBJ2-1, with D unresolved. The CDR3 totals 14 residues. Trimming shortened V by 4 bases and J by 5 bases, and 15 bases separated the two germline ends. CDR1 and CDR2 (germline): SQVTM, ANQGSEA.

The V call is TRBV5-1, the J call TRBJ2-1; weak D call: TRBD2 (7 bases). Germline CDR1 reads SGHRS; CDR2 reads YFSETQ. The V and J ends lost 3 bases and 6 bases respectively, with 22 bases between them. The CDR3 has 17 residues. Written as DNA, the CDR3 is TGCGCCAGCAGCTCCCCTTTTGGGGGGGCGAACCGCAATGAGCAGTTCTTC. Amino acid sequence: CASSSPFGGANRNEQFF.

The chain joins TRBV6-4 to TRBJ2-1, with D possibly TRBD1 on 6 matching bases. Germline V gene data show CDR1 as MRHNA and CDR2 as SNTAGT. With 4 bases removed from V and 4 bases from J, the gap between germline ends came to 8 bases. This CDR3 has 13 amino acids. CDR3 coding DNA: TGTGCCAGCAGTGTTGGACAGTACAATGAGCAGTTCTTC. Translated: CASSVGQYNEQFF.

The DNA of the CDR3 is TGCAGCGTTCTTTATTACGACAGGGCAGGCGAGCAGTACTTC. This translates into CSVLYYDRAGEQYF. The V gene is TRBV29-1, the J gene TRBJ2-7; 7 positions agree with TRBD1. The CDR3 is made up of 14 amino acids. Trimming at V came to 5 bases and at J to 6 bases, leaving 13 bases not matched to a gene. Germline lookup yields CDR1 SQVTM and CDR2 ANQGSEA.

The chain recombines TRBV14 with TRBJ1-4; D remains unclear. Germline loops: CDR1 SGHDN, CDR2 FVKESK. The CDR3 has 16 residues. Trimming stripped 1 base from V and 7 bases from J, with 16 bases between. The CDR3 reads CASSQASTARGEKLFF. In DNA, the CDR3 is TGTGCCAGCAGCCAAGCCTCGACCGCTCGGGGTGAAAAACTGTTTTTT.

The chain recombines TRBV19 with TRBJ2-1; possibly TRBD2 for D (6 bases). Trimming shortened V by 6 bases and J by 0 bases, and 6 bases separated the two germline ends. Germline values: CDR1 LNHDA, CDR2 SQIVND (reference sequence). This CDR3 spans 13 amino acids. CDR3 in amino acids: CASRRDSYNEQFF. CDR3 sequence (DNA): TGTGCCAGTAGGCGGGACTCCTACAATGAGCAGTTCTTC.

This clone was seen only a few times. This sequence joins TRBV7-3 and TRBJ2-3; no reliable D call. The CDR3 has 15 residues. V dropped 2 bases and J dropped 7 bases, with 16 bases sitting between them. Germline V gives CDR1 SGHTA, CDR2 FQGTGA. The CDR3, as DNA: TGTGCCAGCAGCTTAGGAGAAGTAGTTACACATACGCAGTATTTT. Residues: CASSLGEVVTHTQYF.

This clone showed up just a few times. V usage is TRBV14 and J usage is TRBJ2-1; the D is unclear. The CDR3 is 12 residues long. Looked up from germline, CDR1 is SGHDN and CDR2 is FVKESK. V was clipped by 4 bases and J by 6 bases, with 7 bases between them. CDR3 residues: CASSLYVNEQFF. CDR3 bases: TGTGCCAGCAGCCTCTACGTCAATGAGCAGTTCTTC.

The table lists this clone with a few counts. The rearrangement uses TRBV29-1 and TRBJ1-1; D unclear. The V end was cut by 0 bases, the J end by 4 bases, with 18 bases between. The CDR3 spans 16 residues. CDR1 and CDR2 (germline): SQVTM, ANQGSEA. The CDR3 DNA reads TGCAGCGTTGAAGATGAAAGCCGGACTTTTTTCACTGAAGCTTTCTTT. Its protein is CSVEDESRTFFTEAFF.